This T cell receptor beta chain came from a study of technical replicates of blood from several donors. Deletions cut 6 bases from V and 4 bases from J, with 10 bases between. This CDR3 has 13 residues. The germline gives CDR1 MNHEY, CDR2 SMNVEV (reference sequence). Repertoires were generated with immunoSEQ multiplex PCR, while TCRdb's copy carries only in-frame clones and drops some. The sample contains under 45,000 clones, about 96% of which appear only once. This chain links TRBV27 with TRBJ2-1; D is uncertain. Sequencing input: T cells isolated from PBMCs. The sequence came from a human donor in good health. The CDR3 spells CASRGRAYNEQFF. In DNA form, the CDR3 reads TGTGCCAGCAGAGGCCGAGCGTACAATGAGCAGTTCTTC.